One sample yielded the 29 T cell receptor beta chains listed below, sequenced in a study of blood T cell repertoires in COVID-19. Only in-frame clones appear in the TCRdb table, and some are missing; sequencing was by immunoSEQ multiplex PCR. The data show nearly 200,000 clones, around 81% seen once. Sequenced input: peripheral blood. These receptor sequences come from a man in his sixties with COVID-19, enrolled during active disease.

The chain links TRBV6-5 to TRBJ1-1, with D perhaps matching TRBD1 (6 bases). This CDR3 region has 14 residues. Germline V gives CDR1 MNHEY, CDR2 SVGAGI. The V end lost 8 bases, the J end lost 0 bases, and 13 bases lay between the germline ends. CDR3 DNA sequence: TGTGCCAGCGCAACAGGGAACATGAACACTGAAGCTTTCTTT. This codes for CASATGNMNTEAFF.

This chain links TRBV2 with TRBJ1-6; D may be TRBD1 (5 bases). V was cut by 6 bases and J by 6 bases, with 12 bases left in between. Per the germline V gene, CDR1 is SNHLY and CDR2 is FYNNEI. The CDR3 has 14 residues. CDR3 residues: CASSGGRGNSPLHF. The CDR3 region has the DNA TGTGCCAGCAGCGGGGGGAGGGGTAATTCACCCCTCCACTTT.

V gene TRBV28 combines with J gene TRBJ2-2; D not resolved. Trimming took off 3 bases at V and 5 bases at J, with 13 bases between the two ends. The CDR3 totals 15 residues. CDR1 and CDR2 (germline): MDHEN, SYDVKM. In DNA form, the CDR3 reads TGTGCCAGCAGTTTCCCCCAGACTCTAACCGGGGAGCTGTTTTTT. Protein sequence: CASSFPQTLTGELFF.

V usage is TRBV10-3 and J usage is TRBJ2-7; 7 bases are shared with TRBD1. Trimming at V came to 9 bases and at J to 0 bases, leaving 5 bases not matched to a gene. The CDR3 is made up of 13 amino acids. Germline CDR1 and CDR2: ENHRY and SYGVKD. The CDR3 DNA follows: TGTGCCATAACAGGGGCTATCTCCTACGAGCAGTACTTC. It translates to CAITGAISYEQYF.

The genes are TRBV7-9 and TRBJ1-2; D unclear. This CDR3 contains 14 residues. Germline-derived CDR1 and CDR2 are SEHNR and FQNEAQ (reference sequence). V dropped 1 base and J dropped 2 bases, with 8 bases sitting between them. CDR3 DNA: TGTGCCAGCAGCTTAGGCCAGGCGAACTATGGCTACACCTTC. Protein sequence: CASSLGQANYGYTF. The whole variable domain, filled in from reference TRBV7-9 and TRBJ1-2, reads DTGVSQNPRHKITKRGQNVTFRCDPISEHNRLYWYRQTLGQGPEFLTYFQNEAQLEKSRLLSDRFSAERPKGSFSTLEIQRTEQGDSAMYLCASSLGQANYGYTFGSGTRLTVV.

V gene TRBV6-4 combines with J gene TRBJ1-5, with TRBD1 matching 7 bases. Losses at the gene ends were 3 bases for V and 7 bases for J; bases not matched to a gene: 6. Looked up from germline, CDR1 is MRHNA and CDR2 is SNTAGT. CDR3 length: 14 amino acids. The CDR3 DNA is TGTGCCAGCAGTGAAGGGGGCGGCAGCCAGCCCCAGCATTTT. Amino acid sequence: CASSEGGGSQPQHF.

The chain is built from TRBV5-1 and TRBJ2-7; no reliable D call. The germline gives CDR1 SGHRS, CDR2 YFSETQ. V was pared by 1 base and J by 2 bases, with 7 bases between. The CDR3 runs to 13 residues. As DNA, the CDR3 is TGCGCCAGCAGCTTGACTTCCCCCTACGAGCAGTACTTC. It specifies CASSLTSPYEQYF.

A remark on this clone: This CDR3 is also generated by other DNA sequences in the sample. The V call is TRBV5-4, the J call TRBJ1-2; possibly TRBD1 for D (6 bases). The CDR3 totals 14 residues. V lost 0 bases, J lost 4 bases, and 10 bases lay in between. Germline CDR1 and CDR2: SGHNT and YYREEE (reference sequence). CDR3 DNA: TGTGCCAGCAGCTTGGCAGGGGCGGCCTATGGCTACACCTTC. Translated: CASSLAGAAYGYTF.

This clone showed up just a few times. The V and J genes are TRBV4-1 and TRBJ2-5; 9 nucleotides line up with TRBD2. V trimming: 1 base; J trimming: 4 bases; junction bases outside the gene matches: 13. The CDR3 has 18 amino acids. The germline V gene encodes CDR1 MGHRA and CDR2 YSYEKL. CDR3 sequence: CASSQGVGGRVGRETQYF. The CDR3 DNA reads TGCGCCAGCAGCCAAGGGGTAGGCGGGAGGGTGGGGCGAGAGACCCAGTACTTC.

This CDR3 reads CASSSTTGGKLFF. The CDR3 DNA follows: TGCGCCAGCAGCTCGACAACAGGGGGAAAACTGTTTTTT. This rearrangement joins TRBV5-1 to TRBJ1-4; 8 bases match TRBD1. Germline V gene data show CDR1 as SGHRS and CDR2 as YFSETQ. This CDR3 is 13 amino acids long. The ends lost 3 bases at V and 10 bases at J; junction bases unmatched: 5.

The CDR3 loop reads CASSQAPGTGYGYTF. In DNA form, the CDR3 reads TGCGCCAGCAGCCAAGCTCCCGGGACAGGCTATGGCTACACCTTC. The gene calls are TRBV4-3 and TRBJ1-2; TRBD1 aligns across 8 bases. J lost 4 bases, V lost 1 base, and 5 bases had no gene match. CDR1 and CDR2 from the germline V gene are LGHNA and YSLEER. The CDR3 has 15 amino acids.

CDR3 DNA sequence: TGTGCCTGGAGTGTAATGGCAGGGTCGCGATATGGCTACACCTTC. This encodes CAWSVMAGSRYGYTF. The chain has TRBV30 and TRBJ1-2; D is possibly TRBD1 (5 bases). Germline-derived CDR1 and CDR2 are GTSNPN and SVGIG (reference sequence). Trimming removed 0 bases at V and 5 bases at J, with 16 bases between. There are 15 residues in the CDR3.

The count of this clone is one. V usage is TRBV7-9 and J usage is TRBJ1-1, with D uncertain. Trimming took 6 bases from V and 1 from J, leaving 9 bases between them. The CDR3 is 13 amino acids. The germline CDR1 and CDR2 sequences are SEHNR and FQNEAQ (reference sequence). CDR3 sequence: CASSSRGNTEAFF. The DNA of the CDR3 is TGTGCCAGCAGTTCCCGGGGGAACACTGAAGCTTTCTTT.

The chain employs TRBV19 and TRBJ2-1; D is unclear. Germline V gene lookup returns CDR1 LNHDA and CDR2 SQIVND (reference sequence). The CDR3 runs to 11 residues. V lost 5 bases to trimming and J lost 7 bases, with 6 bases between them. CDR3 bases: TGTGCCAGTAGTTCGCGAAATGAGCAGTTCTTC. As protein: CASSSRNEQFF.

The rearrangement joins TRBV27 to TRBJ2-7; D perhaps matches TRBD2 (6 bases). This CDR3 has 12 residues. V was clipped by 6 bases and J by 6 bases, with 12 bases between them. In germline, CDR1 is MNHEY, CDR2 SMNVEV (reference sequence). CDR3 sequence: CASSLGGFEQYF. CDR3 sequence (DNA): TGTGCCAGCAGCCTAGGAGGGTTCGAGCAGTACTTC.

The chain links TRBV19 to TRBJ2-6; tentative D call: TRBD1 (5 bases). CDR3 length: 15 residues. Germline assignment: CDR1 LNHDA and CDR2 SQIVND (reference sequence). Deletions cut 5 bases from V and 2 bases from J, with 10 bases between. The CDR3 DNA sequence: TGTGCCAGTAGTGCGACAGATGCTGGGGCCAACGTCCTGACTTTC. Residues: CASSATDAGANVLTF.

The rearrangement links TRBV4-1 to TRBJ2-1, with D possibly being TRBD2 (5 bases). V lost 0 bases and J lost 4, with 10 bases in between. CDR3 length: 15 residues. Germline CDR1 is MGHRA and CDR2 is YSYEKL. The CDR3: CASSQEAREYNEQFF. The CDR3 nucleotides are TGCGCCAGCAGCCAAGAGGCAAGGGAGTACAATGAGCAGTTCTTC.

This clone was seen only once. The rearrangement uses TRBV6-5 and TRBJ1-1; D ambiguous. Germline V gives CDR1 MNHEY, CDR2 SVGAGI. The CDR3 runs to 13 residues. V lost 10 bases, J lost 7 bases, and 19 bases lay in between. In DNA form, the CDR3 reads TGTGCCACCGGGGTCACCAAACCCCATGAAGCTTTCTTT. Encoded protein: CATGVTKPHEAFF.

This rearrangement joins TRBV3-1 (or the pseudogene TRBV3-2) to TRBJ2-5; a possible D gene is TRBD2 (6 bases). This CDR3 contains 16 residues. The germline gives CDR1 LGHDT, CDR2 YNNKEL (reference sequence). V was trimmed by 1 base and J by 6 bases, leaving 18 bases between them. The CDR3 region is CASSQALGGALKTQYF. The CDR3 DNA reads as TGTGCCAGCAGCCAAGCCCTAGGCGGGGCCTTGAAGACCCAGTACTTC.

With regard to this clone: Within the sample, other DNA sequences also encode this same CDR3. The chain uses TRBV19 and TRBJ1-1; 10 bases fit TRBD1. J gave up 5 bases and V 5 bases, and 5 bases lay outside the gene matches. Germline V gene lookup returns CDR1 LNHDA and CDR2 SQIVND (reference sequence). The length of the CDR3 is 14 residues. For the CDR3, the DNA is TGTGCCAGTAGTGGACAGGGGGGTTCGACTGAAGCTTTCTTT. Translation: CASSGQGGSTEAFF.

The V call is TRBV25-1, the J call TRBJ1-2, with 12 bases that match TRBD1. The CDR3 loop spans 14 amino acids. Losses at the gene ends were 3 bases for V and 8 bases for J; bases not matched to a gene: 4. In germline, CDR1 is MGHDK, CDR2 SYGVNS. CDR3 in DNA: TGTGCCAGCAGTGAGGGACAGGGGGCGCGGGGCTACACCTTC. Its translation: CASSEGQGARGYTF.

This clone was recorded only once. The CDR3 DNA is TGCGCCAGCAGCTTGGCAGGACAGAACATGAACACTGAAGCTTTCTTT. As protein: CASSLAGQNMNTEAFF. The genes are TRBV5-1 and TRBJ1-1, with D possibly matching TRBD1 (6 bases). Germline V gene data show CDR1 as SGHRS and CDR2 as YFSETQ. Trimming left V 0 bases short and J 0 bases short, with 12 bases between. The CDR3 extends over 16 amino acids.

The chain couples TRBV7-2 to TRBJ1-6; tentatively, D is TRBD1 (5 bases). Trimming shortened V by 6 bases and J by 6 bases, and 9 bases separated the two germline ends. Germline V gene lookup returns CDR1 SGHTA and CDR2 FQGNSA. The CDR3 length is 13 residues. The CDR3 DNA sequence: TGTGCCAGCAGGGAGGGGTTTAATTCACCCCTCCACTTT. This sequence encodes CASREGFNSPLHF.

The gene calls are TRBV11-2 and TRBJ2-1; TRBD1 agrees at 9 bases. The germline gives CDR1 SGHAT, CDR2 FQNNGV. This CDR3 is built from 13 residues. Trimming removed 5 bases from V and 9 bases from J; junction bases left unmatched: 5. CDR3 amino acids: CASSGDRASEQFF. In DNA, the CDR3 is TGTGCCAGCAGCGGGGACAGGGCGAGTGAGCAGTTCTTC. Drawing the rest from reference TRBV11-2 and TRBJ2-1, the complete variable domain is EAGVAQSPRYKIIEKRQSVAFWCNPISGHATLYWYQQILGQGPKLLIQFQNNGVVDDSQLPKDRFSAERLKGVDSTLKIQPAKLEDSAVYLCASSGDRASEQFFGPGTRLTVL.

The chain's CDR3 is CASSSGQGYYGYTF. The CDR3, as DNA: TGTGCCAGCAGCTCCGGACAGGGATACTATGGCTACACCTTC. The V call is TRBV7-2, the J call TRBJ1-2, with 8 bases fitting TRBD1. Germline CDR1 reads SGHTA; CDR2 reads FQGNSA. The CDR3 is 14 residues long. The V gene end was trimmed by 4 bases and the J gene end by 3 bases; junction bases not matched to a gene: 4.

This chain links TRBV13 with TRBJ2-1; 13 nucleotides line up with TRBD2. This CDR3 spans 17 amino acids. V was pared by 3 bases and J by 10 bases, with 12 bases of the junction left unmatched. Germline V gene data show CDR1 as PRHDT and CDR2 as FYEKMQ (reference sequence). CDR3 in amino acids: CASSLLAMRLAGGEQFF. CDR3 coding DNA: TGTGCCAGCAGCTTGCTTGCCATGAGACTAGCGGGAGGAGAGCAGTTCTTC.

This sequence joins TRBV12-3 or TRBV12-4 and TRBJ1-2; no reliable D call. The CDR3 spans 12 residues. The germline V and J ends were trimmed by 3 bases and 5 bases, with 7 bases remaining between them. Here the CDR3 DNA reads TGTGCCAGCAGTTTCCCCGGTTATGGCTACACCTTC. Amino acid sequence: CASSFPGYGYTF.

This clone was counted only a few times. This chain connects TRBV18 to TRBJ1-1; no clear D gene. Trimming took 3 bases from V and 2 from J, leaving 13 bases between them. Germline assignment: CDR1 KGHSH and CDR2 LQKENI. The CDR3 consists of 15 residues. The CDR3 coding sequence is TGTGCCAGCTCACCGGAGATAAGTGGAAACACTGAAGCTTTCTTT. This translates into CASSPEISGNTEAFF.

The chain uses TRBV19 and TRBJ2-3; possible D gene TRBD1, 5 bases. Per germline, CDR1 LNHDA and CDR2 SQIVND (reference sequence). CDR3 length: 14 residues. V was cut by 6 bases and J by 2 bases, with 12 bases left in between. DNA of the CDR3: TGTGCCAGTAGCGTGCAGGGTGCCACAGATACGCAGTATTTT. Its protein is CASSVQGATDTQYF.